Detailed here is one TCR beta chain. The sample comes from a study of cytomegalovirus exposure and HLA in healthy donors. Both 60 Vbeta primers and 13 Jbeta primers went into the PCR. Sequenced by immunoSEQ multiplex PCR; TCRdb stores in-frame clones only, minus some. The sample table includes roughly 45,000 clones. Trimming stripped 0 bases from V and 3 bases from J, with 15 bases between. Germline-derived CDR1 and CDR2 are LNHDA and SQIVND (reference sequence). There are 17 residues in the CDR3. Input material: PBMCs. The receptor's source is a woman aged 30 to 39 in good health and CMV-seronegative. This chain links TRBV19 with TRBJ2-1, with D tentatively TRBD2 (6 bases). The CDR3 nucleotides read TGTGCCAGTAGTATAGATGGGCGCGGGGCTTTCTACAATGAGCAGTTCTTC. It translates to CASSIDGRGAFYNEQFF.